This T cell receptor beta chain came from a study of shared clonotypes between healthy human individuals. Clones were read by immunoSEQ multiplex PCR, and TCRdb kept only the in-frame ones, dropping some. Of 2,500,000 or so clones in the sample, 80% to 95% were seen once. The CDR3 covers 14 residues. Germline V lookup: CDR1 SGHRS, CDR2 YFSETQ. V trimming: 0 bases; J trimming: 4 bases; junction bases outside the gene matches: 1. This TCR came from a man younger than 35 in good health. Some clones in this sample may be carry-over from other donors' samples. The V gene is TRBV5-1, the J gene TRBJ1-5, with 7 nucleotides matching TRBD1. Sequenced input: naive CD4+ T cells from PBMCs. The subset denotes: CD45RA+ positively selected. This CDR3 reads CASSLEQGNQPQHF. CDR3 DNA sequence: TGCGCCAGCAGCTTGGAACAGGGGAATCAGCCCCAGCATTTT. Supplemented by reference TRBV5-1 and TRBJ1-5, the full variable domain reads KAGVTQTPRYLIKTRGQQVTLSCSPISGHRSVSWYQQTPGQGLQFLFEYFSETQRNKGNFPGRFSGRQFSNSRSEMNVSTLELGDSALYLCASSLEQGNQPQHFGDGTRLSIL.